Below, one T cell receptor beta chain is given with its context. The antigen is undetermined. V shed 3 bases and J 0 bases; nucleotides not matched to a gene: 11. Per germline, CDR1 KGHSH and CDR2 LQKENI. This CDR3 is built from 18 residues. The data belong to a study of shared clonotypes between healthy human individuals. When replicate PCRs were run on sorted subsets, they used approximately 0.2 ug DNA, tens of thousands of T cell genomes. Method: immunoSEQ multiplex PCR; TCRdb's copy keeps in-frame clones and lacks some. In the table there are approximately 2.4 million clones, approximately 94% of which are singletons. Points from the study as a whole: Across subsets, estimated richness was generally greater for naive than for memory populations. It was the non-shared clonotypes that had lower generation probabilities than clonotypes shared by all four donors. Sequencing of the sorted subsets was shown by rarefaction to be incomplete despite large depth.

This receptor was obtained from a young man in good health. The chain combines TRBV18 with TRBJ2-3; TRBD2 agrees at 8 bases. Material for sequencing was naive CD4+ T cells sorted from blood. The subset here: CD45RA+ positively selected. For the CDR3, the DNA is TGTGCCAGCTCACCGTTGGTCGTTGAGCGGGGGAGCACAGATACGCAGTATTTT. Amino acids: CASSPLVVERGSTDTQYF.